The entry below describes one TCR beta chain. Its target is not known. One junction end does not reproduce the germline sequence, and a read error may be involved. The data were taken from a study of tumor and adjacent non-tumor tissue in lung cancer. Across the whole study: Patients were aged about 31 to 85, about 10 men and roughly 5 women, stage I to III. Each sample yielded millions of productive TCRbeta reads on average.

This CDR3 spans 14 amino acids. Germline CDR1 WSHSY, CDR2 SAAADI. A modified ARM-PCR protocol with three rounds of nested PCR amplified TCRbeta. TCRdb redid the calling of the multiplex PCR reads with MiXCR, one entry per CDR3 protein. The data contain about 60,000 distinct CDR3 sequences, about 63% of them singletons. Findings and caveats of the study: Tumor tissue had significantly higher TCR diversity than normal lung.

This sample's RNA came from whole unsorted tissue. The normal lung tissue was taken more than 3 cm from the tumor edge. This sequence was found in a man aged 65-85 years with non-small cell lung cancer. Sequencing was performed on distant non-tumor lung tissue. V gene TRBV10-2 combines with J gene TRBJ1-1, with D maybe TRBD1 (5 bases). CDR3 DNA: TGCGCCAGCACGTACGGGACGGGGAACACTGAAGTTTTCTTT. Translating it yields CASTYGTGNTEVFF.